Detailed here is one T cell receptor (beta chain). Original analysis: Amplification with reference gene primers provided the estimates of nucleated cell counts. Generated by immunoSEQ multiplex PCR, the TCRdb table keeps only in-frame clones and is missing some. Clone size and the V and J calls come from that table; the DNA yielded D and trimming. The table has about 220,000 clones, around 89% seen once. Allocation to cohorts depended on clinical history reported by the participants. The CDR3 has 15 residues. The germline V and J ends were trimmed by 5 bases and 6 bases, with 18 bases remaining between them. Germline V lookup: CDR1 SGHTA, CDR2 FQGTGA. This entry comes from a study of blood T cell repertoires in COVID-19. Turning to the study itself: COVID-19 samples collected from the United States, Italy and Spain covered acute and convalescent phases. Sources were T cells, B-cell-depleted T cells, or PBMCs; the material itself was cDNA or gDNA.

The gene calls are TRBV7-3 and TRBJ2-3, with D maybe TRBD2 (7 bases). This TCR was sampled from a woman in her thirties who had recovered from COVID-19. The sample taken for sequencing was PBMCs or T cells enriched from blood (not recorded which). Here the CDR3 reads CASSHPAGGRDTQYF. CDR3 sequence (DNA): TGTGCCAGCAGCCACCCCGCCGGGGGGCGGGATACGCAGTATTTT.